The 26 T cell receptor beta chains reported below all come from one sample, sequenced in a study of cytomegalovirus exposure and HLA in healthy donors (dated by TCRdb to the late 2010s). Library preparation employed the immunoSEQ multiplex PCR assay. A mixture of 60 forward primers for TCR Vbeta segments and 13 reverse primers for TCR Jbeta segments was used in the multiplex PCR. TCRdb took this table from immuneACCESS and kept in-frame rearrangements with V and J called. Such tables lack part of the clones; where checked against another copy, unresolved V genes explain under half of the gap, and the rest is unexplained. The sample table records some 160,000 clones; less than 80% of these occur just once. Jointly, the top ten make up under 0.75% of the sample. Sequenced input: PBMCs. The receptors were gathered from a woman in her thirties or forties in good health and CMV-seronegative.

The V gene is TRBV7-6, the J gene TRBJ1-1; the D gene is possibly TRBD1 (5 bases). There are 14 residues in the CDR3. The V end was cut by 1 base, the J end by 2 bases, with 8 bases between. Germline V gives CDR1 SGHVS, CDR2 FNYEAQ. Here the CDR3 reads CASSLGTRNTEAFF. The CDR3 DNA reads as TGTGCCAGCAGCTTAGGGACACGAAACACTGAAGCTTTCTTT.

Points on this clone: The junction departs from germline at one end; a sequencing error may be responsible. The chain carries TRBV7-9 and TRBJ1-2; 9 bases are shared with TRBD1. Germline CDR1 is SEHNR and CDR2 is FQNEAQ (reference sequence). There are 15 residues in the CDR3. The DNA for the CDR3 is TGTTCCAGCAGCTTAGCTGCGACAGGGGGCTATGGCTACACCTTC. Its protein product is CSSSLAATGGYGYTF.

This clone appeared a single time. This chain links TRBV6-5 with TRBJ1-2; TRBD1 aligns across 7 bases. V lost 0 bases, J lost 7 bases, and 5 bases stayed unmatched. Germline V gene sequence: CDR1 MNHEY, CDR2 SVGAGI. This CDR3 has 14 residues. CDR3 nucleotide sequence: TGTGCCAGCAGTTACTCAGAGACAGGGTCTGGCTACACCTTC. As protein: CASSYSETGSGYTF.

The rearrangement links TRBV27 to TRBJ2-2, with TRBD1 matching over 8 bases. CDR1 and CDR2 (germline): MNHEY, SMNVEV (reference sequence). This CDR3 comprises 15 residues. V lost 4 bases to trimming and J lost 6 bases; unmatched junction nucleotides: 7. The CDR3: CASSYSGGAPGELFF. The CDR3 nucleotides read TGTGCCAGCAGTTATTCAGGGGGCGCACCCGGGGAGCTGTTTTTT.

J is TRBJ2-5 and V is TRBV25-1; TRBD1 agrees at 9 bases. After removal of 5 bases from V and 4 bases from J, the junction contained 8 bases not matched to a gene. This CDR3 has 15 residues. Germline assignment: CDR1 MGHDK and CDR2 SYGVNS. CDR3 DNA: TGTGCCAGCAGTCCCACACGACAGGGGGGAGAGACCCAGTACTTC. Encoded protein: CASSPTRQGGETQYF.

This chain links TRBV28 with TRBJ2-7, with 7 nucleotides matching TRBD1. From germline, CDR1 is MDHEN and CDR2 SYDVKM. This CDR3 has 15 amino acids. J lost 3 bases, V lost 6 bases, and 11 bases had no gene match. DNA for the CDR3: TGTGCCAGCAGGACGACAGGGTTGCTTCACTACGAGCAGTACTTC. It specifies CASRTTGLLHYEQYF.

The chain has TRBV9 and TRBJ1-6; 7 nucleotides agree with TRBD1. With 3 bases clipped from V and 10 bases from J, the junction kept 7 bases outside the gene matches. The CDR3 covers 14 residues. Germline V CDR1 and CDR2: SGDLS, YYNGEE. The DNA for the CDR3 is TGTGCCAGCAGCGCAGGGGGTCACATCTCACCCCTCCACTTT. Its translation: CASSAGGHISPLHF.

The genes are TRBV7-9 and TRBJ2-1; tentatively, D is TRBD2 (5 bases). Trimming stripped 4 bases from V and 5 bases from J, with 12 bases between. From germline, CDR1 is SEHNR and CDR2 FQNEAQ (reference sequence). CDR3 length equals 14 residues. CDR3 bases: TGTGCCAGCAGCTGGCTAGACGGGGACAATGAGCAGTTCTTC. The encoded protein is CASSWLDGDNEQFF.

J is TRBJ1-1 and V is TRBV28, with TRBD1 as a possible D gene (5 bases). CDR1 MDHEN and CDR2 SYDVKM come from the germline V gene. The CDR3 totals 14 residues. The ends were cut back, 6 bases at V and 7 bases at J, with 18 bases in the middle. CDR3 residues: CASSPRPRAFEAFF. In nucleotides, the CDR3 is TGTGCCAGCAGCCCTCGGCCCAGGGCGTTTGAAGCTTTCTTT.

The chain carries TRBV13 and TRBJ2-3; D call uncertain. V lost 1 base and J 7 bases, leaving 12 bases between the germline ends. CDR3 length: 14 amino acids. CDR1 and CDR2 (germline): PRHDT, FYEKMQ (reference sequence). The DNA for the CDR3 is TGTGCCAGCAGCTTAGCTGGCCCCTTGAATACGCAGTATTTT. This translates into CASSLAGPLNTQYF.

This clone was counted a single time. The chain uses TRBV30 and TRBJ1-1, with 8 bases identical to TRBD1. V was clipped by 2 bases and J by 0 bases; unmatched bases: 5. The V gene's germline CDR1 is GTSNPN and CDR2 SVGIG (reference sequence). The CDR3 contains 15 residues. DNA for the CDR3: TGTGCCTGGAGTAAGGGACAGGAACTGAACACTGAAGCTTTCTTT. Translating it yields CAWSKGQELNTEAFF.

The V and J genes are TRBV13 and TRBJ1-4; D is unresolved. CDR3 length: 14 residues. The V end was cut by 3 bases, the J end by 8 bases, with 13 bases between. Germline V gives CDR1 PRHDT, CDR2 FYEKMQ (reference sequence). CDR3 amino acids: CASSLLRVGEKLFF. CDR3 sequence (DNA): TGTGCCAGCAGCTTGCTGAGGGTCGGGGAAAAACTGTTTTTT.

J is TRBJ1-2 and V is TRBV29-1; TRBD1 might be the D (5 bases). Trimming removed 1 base at V and 6 bases at J, with 9 bases between. From germline, CDR1 is SQVTM and CDR2 ANQGSEA. The CDR3 covers 12 residues. The CDR3 DNA reads TGCAGCGTTGAAGGCAGGGAGGATGGCTACACCTTC. This gives the protein CSVEGREDGYTF.

This clone has only one observation. V and J are TRBV11-2 and TRBJ2-5, with 10 bases aligning to TRBD2. V lost 6 bases, J lost 3 bases, and 4 bases stayed unmatched. Germline CDR1 and CDR2: SGHAT and FQNNGV. CDR3 length: 14 amino acids. The CDR3 protein is CASRIGTSEETQYF. CDR3 DNA: TGTGCCAGCAGAATAGGGACTAGCGAAGAGACCCAGTACTTC.

This rearrangement joins TRBV5-6 to TRBJ1-2; 7 nucleotides align to TRBD1. Trimming removed 0 bases from V and 7 bases from J; junction bases left unmatched: 6. Germline V gives CDR1 SGHDT, CDR2 YYEEEE. The CDR3 covers 14 residues. The CDR3 loop is CASSLGQGLGGYTF. The CDR3 DNA sequence: TGTGCCAGCAGCTTGGGACAGGGTTTAGGTGGCTACACCTTC.

The count of this clone is one. This rearrangement joins TRBV30 to TRBJ1-6, with D possibly matching TRBD1 (6 bases). With 0 bases removed from V and 4 bases from J, the gap between germline ends came to 10 bases. The germline V gene encodes CDR1 GTSNPN and CDR2 SVGIG (reference sequence). The CDR3 has 15 residues. The CDR3 region has the DNA TGTGCCTGGAGTGTACGGACAGTTTATAATTCACCCCTCCACTTT. It yields the protein CAWSVRTVYNSPLHF.

The CDR3 coding sequence is TGCGCCAGCAGCCCCCTGGGGAGGGGGTCTACTGAAGCTTTCTTT. This translates into CASSPLGRGSTEAFF. J is TRBJ1-1 and V is TRBV5-1; D perhaps matches TRBD1 (6 bases). V was clipped by 4 bases and J by 5 bases, with 18 bases between them. This CDR3 spans 15 amino acids. Looked up from germline, CDR1 is SGHRS and CDR2 is YFSETQ.

The CDR3 is CAISSSGGGNGYTF. CDR3 DNA sequence: TGTGCCATCTCCTCGTCGGGAGGGGGCAATGGCTACACCTTC. J is TRBJ1-2 and V is TRBV10-3, with 7 nucleotides matching TRBD1. Unmatched junction bases numbered 12, after V lost 8 bases and J lost 6 bases. Germline loops: CDR1 ENHRY, CDR2 SYGVKD. CDR3 length equals 14 residues.

For this clone: A junction boundary mismatches the germline segment, possibly from a read error. V gene TRBV7-7 combines with J gene TRBJ1-6; TRBD1 agrees at 7 bases. Germline V gives CDR1 SSHAT, CDR2 FNYEAQ (reference sequence). The CDR3 loop spans 19 amino acids. The CDR3 nucleotides read TGTGCTAGCAGCTTACAGGGGTCTTCAACGAGCTCCTATAATTCACCCCTCCACTTT. Translation: CASSLQGSSTSSYNSPLHF.

This clone was picked up a small number of times. V usage is TRBV2 and J usage is TRBJ2-7; 10 bases fit TRBD1. Germline V gene sequence: CDR1 SNHLY, CDR2 FYNNEI. V dropped 6 bases and J dropped 3; count of bases not matched to a gene: 8. The CDR3 extends over 15 amino acids. Here the CDR3 DNA reads TGTGCCAGCAGACCAAGGACAGGGGGTAACTACGAGCAGTACTTC. This encodes CASRPRTGGNYEQYF. Together with reference TRBV2 and TRBJ2-7, the CDR3 gives the full variable domain: EPEVTQTPSHQVTQMGQEVILRCVPISNHLYFYWYRQILGQKVEFLVSFYNNEISEKSEIFDDQFSVERPDGSNFTLKIRSTKLEDSAMYFCASRPRTGGNYEQYFGPGTRLTVT.

This clone has just a few counts. The chain links TRBV5-6 to TRBJ1-2; TRBD1 aligns across 8 bases. CDR1 is SGHDT and CDR2 is YYEEEE in the germline V gene. CDR3 length: 14 residues. The V and J ends lost 3 bases and 8 bases, in that order; junction bases with no gene match: 9. CDR3 DNA sequence: TGTGCCAGCAGCTGGGGACAGGCTAATGGAGGCTACACCTTC. This translates into CASSWGQANGGYTF.

The genes are TRBV5-4 and TRBJ1-1; the D gene is possibly TRBD1 (5 bases). The CDR3 is 14 amino acids. CDR1 is SGHNT and CDR2 is YYREEE in the germline V gene (reference sequence). Between the trimmed V and J ends, which lost 4 bases and 3 bases, there was a span of 13 bases. This chain's CDR3 is CASSTADTYTEAFF. The CDR3 DNA sequence: TGTGCCAGCAGCACCGCGGACACCTACACTGAAGCTTTCTTT.

The rearrangement links TRBV9 to TRBJ2-7; D is unresolved. This CDR3 region has 13 residues. Trimming stripped 7 bases from V and 3 bases from J, with 14 bases between. CDR1 is SGDLS, CDR2 YYNGEE, per germline. In DNA, the CDR3 is TGTGCCAGCCTGCTAGAGAGGATCTACGAGCAGTACTTC. This translates into CASLLERIYEQYF.

The V gene is TRBV9, the J gene TRBJ2-1, with D tentatively TRBD2 (6 bases). The CDR3 is 13 amino acids. The V end lost 4 bases, the J end lost 14 bases, and 19 bases lay between the germline ends. The germline CDR1 and CDR2 sequences are SGDLS and YYNGEE. For the CDR3, the DNA is TGTGCCAGCAGCTCACAGACCGGGACTGCCGAGTTCTTC. It encodes CASSSQTGTAEFF. The variable domain in full, completed from reference TRBV9 and TRBJ2-1, reads DSGVTQTPKHLITATGQRVTLRCSPRSGDLSVYWYQQSLDQGLQFLIQYYNGEERAKGNILERFSAQQFPDLHSELNLSSLELGDSALYFCASSSQTGTAEFFGPGTRLTVL.

CDR3 coding DNA: TGTGCCAGCAGTGAAATAAGTGAGCGGGTAGACAATGAGCAGTTCTTC. It yields the protein CASSEISERVDNEQFF. The V and J genes are TRBV6-1 and TRBJ2-1; a weak D match, TRBD2 (6 bases). V lost 2 bases to trimming and J lost 5 bases, with 16 bases between them. Germline CDR1 and CDR2: MNHNS and SASEGT. The CDR3 sequence is 16 residues long.

The V call is TRBV2, the J call TRBJ2-7; 7 bases line up with TRBD1. This CDR3 contains 13 residues. The germline CDR1 and CDR2 sequences are SNHLY and FYNNEI. V shed 5 bases, J shed 2 bases, and the junction held 3 bases outside the gene matches. The CDR3 spells CASSRDSTYEQYF. CDR3 DNA sequence: TGTGCCAGCAGTAGGGACAGCACCTACGAGCAGTACTTC. Complete variable domain (other parts from reference TRBV2 and TRBJ2-7): EPEVTQTPSHQVTQMGQEVILRCVPISNHLYFYWYRQILGQKVEFLVSFYNNEISEKSEIFDDQFSVERPDGSNFTLKIRSTKLEDSAMYFCASSRDSTYEQYFGPGTRLTVT.